Listed below are T cell receptor beta chains from one sample, sequenced in a study of T cells after yellow fever vaccination. Via MiXCR, TCRdb re-called the 5' RACE reads, giving one row per CDR3 protein. Among a few hundred thousand distinct CDR3 sequences listed, more than 6.5% were seen once. This specimen consisted of CD4+ T cells sorted from PBMCs, obtained on the day of the yellow fever booster vaccination. The source is a man aged 25 to 45 who received the YFV17D yellow fever vaccine. Both conserved end residues are part of each CDR3. The D gene is left open where the match is weak. A clone size is listed for some rows: how often the clone was seen (once, few, many), or a class if it is expanded.

>TRBV28|many|NA|TRBJ2-3
TGTGCCAGCACGGTCGGGGGTGGAGGCACAGATACGCAGTATTTT
CASTVGGGGTDTQYF
>TRBV7-2|few|NA|TRBJ2-5
TGTGCCAGCAGCTTAGCGCGTCAGGCGCGCCAAGAGACCCAGTACTTC
CASSLARQARQETQYF
>TRBV20-1|few|NA|TRBJ1-5
TGCAGTGTCGGACGAGGGGCGGATCAGCCCCAGCATTTT
CSVGRGADQPQHF
>TRBV10-3|NA|NA|TRBJ2-3
TGTGCCATCAGCTCCCCCTTAGACGTGGGGCGCGCAGATACGCAGTATTTT
CAISSPLDVGRADTQYF
>TRBV7-2|few|TRBD1|TRBJ2-7
TGTGCCAGCAGCACTCGACAGGGGCCAACCTACGAGCAGTACTTC
CASSTRQGPTYEQYF
>TRBV28|few|TRBD2|TRBJ2-4
TGTGCCAGCAGTGGGGGGGGATGGGGCAAAAACATTCAGTACTTC
CASSGGGWGKNIQYF
>TRBV12-3/TRBV12-4|few|TRBD2|TRBJ2-2
TGTGCCAGCAGGGCCGGGACTAGCGGGACCGGGGAGCTGTTTTTT
CASRAGTSGTGELFF
>TRBV7-8|few|TRBD2|TRBJ2-7
TGTGCCAGCAGCTTAAGGGTGAGGACTAGCGGGAAAACCTACGAGCAGTACTTC
CASSLRVRTSGKTYEQYF
>TRBV19|NA|NA|TRBJ2-1
TGTGCCAGTAGTATATTCGGCAATGAGCAGTTCTTC
CASSIFGNEQFF
>TRBV7-9|many|NA|TRBJ2-7
TGTGCCAGCAGCCCGGGGGGCCTTAGCTCCTACGAGCAGTACTTC
CASSPGGLSSYEQYF
>TRBV3-1|few|NA|TRBJ2-7
TGTGCCAGCAGCCCAAGAGCTAGCAGCGACGAGCAGTACTTC
CASSPRASSDEQYF
>TRBV27|few|NA|TRBJ1-6
TGTGCCAGCAGCCCCGACAGGCGGTATTCACCCCTCCACTTT
CASSPDRRYSPLHF
>TRBV5-1|many|NA|TRBJ2-1
TGCGCCAGCAGCTTGGGTATCGGACATACCCGCCCCGGCTCCTACAATGAGCAGTTCTTC
CASSLGIGHTRPGSYNEQFF
>TRBV5-1|NA|TRBD1|TRBJ2-1
TGCGCCAGCAGCAACGGACAGGGCCAAAGCTCCTACAATGAGCAGTTCTTC
CASSNGQGQSSYNEQFF
>TRBV7-9|NA|TRBD1|TRBJ2-7
TGTGCCAGCGAGACCGGGACAGCATCCTACGAGCAGTACTTC
CASETGTASYEQYF
>TRBV20-1|NA|TRBD2|TRBJ2-1
TGCAGTGCTGGACGACTAGCGGGCACTTCTAACAATGAGCAGTTCTTC
CSAGRLAGTSNNEQFF
>TRBV4-3|many|NA|TRBJ2-6
TGCGCCAGCAGCCAAGATGGGTTCCAGAGCTCTGGGGCCAACGTCCTGACTTTC
CASSQDGFQSSGANVLTF
>TRBV28|NA|NA|TRBJ2-1
TGTGCCAGCAGTTTAAACTTCGGGAACAAGGAGCAGTTCTTC
CASSLNFGNKEQFF
>TRBV15|NA|TRBD1|TRBJ2-1
TGTGCCACCAGCAGTTCGACAGGGGTTGAGCAGTTCTTC
CATSSSTGVEQFF
>TRBV12-3/TRBV12-4|many|NA|TRBJ2-3
TGTGCCAGCAGATCGTACAGGGGGGGAGATACGCAGTATTTT
CASRSYRGGDTQYF
>TRBV29-1|few|NA|TRBJ2-1
TGCAGCGCTGTCCTGGGGAGCTCCTACAATGAGCAGTTCTTC
CSAVLGSSYNEQFF
>TRBV10-2|few|NA|TRBJ2-3
TGCGCCAGCCTCTCGCTGGGCACAGATACGCAGTATTTT
CASLSLGTDTQYF
>TRBV7-8|many|NA|TRBJ2-1
TGTGCCAGCAACCCGGTCGGCCGAAGTCAGTTCTTC
CASNPVGRSQFF
>TRBV12-3/TRBV12-4|many|NA|TRBJ2-5
TGTGCCAGCAGTTTAGGACAGTACCAAGAGACCCAGTACTTC
CASSLGQYQETQYF
>TRBV5-1|many|NA|TRBJ1-5
TGCGCCAGCAGCTTGGAGGGAAGCAATCAGCCCCAGCATTTT
CASSLEGSNQPQHF
>TRBV15|many|TRBD2|TRBJ2-1
TGTGCCACCAGCAGATCCGGGACTAACTACAATGAGCAGTTCTTC
CATSRSGTNYNEQFF
>TRBV24-1|few|TRBD2|TRBJ2-1
TGTGCCACCGGGGAGGGTACCTATGAGCAGTTCTTC
CATGEGTYEQFF
>TRBV24-1|NA|TRBD2|TRBJ2-1
TGTGCCACCAGTGACGGGACTAGCGGGAGCGGAAATGAGCAGTTCTTC
CATSDGTSGSGNEQFF
>TRBV5-1|NA|NA|TRBJ1-4
TGCGCCAGCAGCTCCGGCGGGGGGGCCTATGAAAAACTGTTTTTT
CASSSGGGAYEKLFF
>TRBV20-1|few|NA|TRBJ2-3
TGCAGTGCTAGAGATCTCCGGGAGTTAGATACGCAGTATTTT
CSARDLRELDTQYF
>TRBV7-2|NA|NA|TRBJ2-5
TGTGCCAGCAGGACCCCGCCCCATGAGACCCAGTACTTC
CASRTPPHETQYF
>TRBV7-2|many|TRBD2|TRBJ2-7
TGTGCCAGCAGCTTAGGTAGCGGGACCTTCGAGCAGTACTTC
CASSLGSGTFEQYF
>TRBV2|few|TRBD1|TRBJ2-1
TGTGCCAGCCGCCAGGGACAGGGGAAGACAGGTGAGCAGTTCTTC
CASRQGQGKTGEQFF
>TRBV7-2|NA|NA|TRBJ2-6
TGTGCCAGCAGCTTGTCCCCGATTCAGTCTGGGGCCAACGTCCTGACTTTC
CASSLSPIQSGANVLTF
>TRBV15|NA|NA|TRBJ2-1
TGTGCCACCAGCAGAGACAGGGTAAAGTACAATGAGCAGTTCTTC
CATSRDRVKYNEQFF
>TRBV23-1|once|TRBD1|TRBJ2-5
TGCGCCTGGGGACAGGGGTTTTATCGCGAGACCCACTACTTC
CAWGQGFYRETHYF
>TRBV20-1|many|TRBD1|TRBJ2-2
TGCAGTGCTAGAGATCTGGGACAGGGAGGGCCCGGGGAGCTGTTTTTT
CSARDLGQGGPGELFF
>TRBV20-1|once|TRBD2|TRBJ2-5
TGCTGTGCTCCTTTGCGGACTAGCGCTGGGGAGACCCAGTACTTC
CCAPLRTSAGETQYF
>TRBV7-6|NA|NA|TRBJ2-5
TGTGCCAGCAGCTCCGCCGGGGGGCTAGGTTTAGAGACCCAGTACTTC
CASSSAGGLGLETQYF
>TRBV5-1|many|NA|TRBJ2-3
TGCGCCAGCAGCCTGGGGACCGCGATGACAGATACGCAGTATTTT
CASSLGTAMTDTQYF
>TRBV5-1|many|NA|TRBJ2-5
TGCGCCAGCAGCTTATCGGGGCTCAGGGAGACCCAGTACTTC
CASSLSGLRETQYF
>TRBV5-6|many|NA|TRBJ2-5
TGTGCCAGCAGCATGGGACACCAAGAGACCCAGTACTTC
CASSMGHQETQYF
>TRBV7-8|NA|NA|TRBJ1-1
TGTGCCAGCAGCTTGGGTCAGGGCAGGACTGAAGCTTTCTTT
CASSLGQGRTEAFF
>TRBV6-5|few|NA|TRBJ1-6
TGTGCCAGCAGTCGCGGGGCCACGGTCGGATCACCCCTCCACTTT
CASSRGATVGSPLHF
>TRBV9|many|NA|TRBJ2-3
TGTGCCAGCAGGGGAGGGACAGGTAGCACAGATACGCAGTATTTT
CASRGGTGSTDTQYF
>TRBV20-1|few|NA|TRBJ1-5
TGCAGTGCTAGAGCCTCCTTGGGGGGGTGGGTGCCCCAGCATTTT
CSARASLGGWVPQHF
>TRBV7-2|NA|TRBD2|TRBJ2-2
TGTGCCAGCGGAGCGGGAGGGGGCACCGGGGAGCTGTTTTTT
CASGAGGGTGELFF
>TRBV27|many|NA|TRBJ2-1
TGTGCCAGCAGTGGCGCCCGGGCGGGTTTTGGGGTCCTGGGCTACAATGAGCAGTTCTTC
CASSGARAGFGVLGYNEQFF
>TRBV5-1|few|NA|TRBJ2-5
TGCGCCAGCAGCTTGGAAGGGCCCGGGGCGAAGACCCAGTACTTC
CASSLEGPGAKTQYF
>TRBV20-1|few|NA|TRBJ2-7
TGCAGTGCTATAAGGGGACGCGAGCAGTACTTC
CSAIRGREQYF
>TRBV4-3|NA|NA|TRBJ2-1
TGCGCCAGCAGCCAAGAGGGCGGTCAGGGTAAACTTGTCTTC
CASSQEGGQGKLVF
>TRBV4-2|many|TRBD1|TRBJ2-3
TGTGCCAGCAGACCGACAGGGGGAAACACAGATACGCAGTATTTT
CASRPTGGNTDTQYF
>TRBV12-3/TRBV12-4|NA|TRBD1|TRBJ1-2
TGTGCCAGCAGTCCGGGACAGACCTATGGCTACACCTTC
CASSPGQTYGYTF
>TRBV7-6|NA|NA|TRBJ2-1
TGTGCCAGCAAACCTGGAAACACCTACAATGAGCAGTTCTTC
CASKPGNTYNEQFF
>TRBV7-6|few|TRBD2|TRBJ2-7
TGTGCCAGCAGCTTAAGGTTAGCGGGCCAGACCTACGAGCAGTACTTC
CASSLRLAGQTYEQYF
>TRBV5-1|many|TRBD2|TRBJ2-2
TGCGCCAGCCGGGCTAGCGGCCTCACCGGGGAGCTGTTTTTT
CASRASGLTGELFF
>TRBV10-3|few|NA|TRBJ2-2
TGTGCCATCCGCGGTCCCGGGGAGCTGTTTTTT
CAIRGPGELFF